The sequence of this T cell receptor beta chain was determined in a study of cytomegalovirus exposure and HLA in healthy donors. Study results and caveats: Reportedly, TCR beta sequences accurately predicted HLA-A and HLA-B alleles in most subjects.

Regarding this clone: The antigen is unknown.

This CDR3 has 11 residues. The V gene's germline CDR1 is MNHEY and CDR2 SVGAGI. Primers for the PCR totalled 60 Vbeta and 13 Jbeta. Profiling relied on immunoSEQ multiplex PCR, and the TCRdb table lists in-frame clones only, not all of them. This sample yields some 150,000 clones, of which 75% to 85% are seen a single time; approximately 1.5% belongs to the top ten. The receptor's source is a woman aged 40 to 49 in good health and CMV-seronegative. This sequence joins TRBV6-5 and TRBJ2-5; TRBD1 might be the D (5 bases). The J call is doubtful: the DNA matches TRBJ2-7 better. The sample consisted of PBMCs. CDR3 DNA: TGTGCCAGCACCCAGGGCCACGAGCAGTACTTC. Encoded protein: CASTQGHEQYF.